The T cell receptor (beta chain) under discussion was sequenced for a study of a mutant IDH1 vaccine in newly diagnosed glioma. Study-level background: Most patients had received both radiotherapy and temozolomide, the prior options being radiotherapy, temozolomide, or both.

Documented time point: week 35, safety follow-up. The investigators gave 300 ug of mutant IDH1 20-mer peptide in each vaccine dose, together with topical imiquimod. Method: immunoSEQ multiplex PCR; TCRdb's copy keeps in-frame clones and lacks some. Of some 42,000 clones listed, approximately 80% were seen once; the top ten hold under 6%. The V gene lost 4 bases and the J gene lost 1 base, with 19 bases spanning the gap. Germline loops: CDR1 SEHNR, CDR2 FQNEAQ (reference sequence). CDR3 length: 17 amino acids. Concerning this clone itself: Antigen unknown.

The clonotype originates from a woman aged 45-60 years with glioma. The chain combines TRBV7-9 with TRBJ2-5, with D perhaps given as TRBD1 or TRBD2 (5 bases each). Sequencing was performed on PBMCs, taken from a glioma patient whose treatment included an IDH1 peptide vaccine. CDR3 sequence reads: CASSSSSNGASQETQYF. CDR3 nucleotide sequence: TGTGCCAGCAGCTCCTCCTCTAACGGGGCGTCCCAAGAGACCCAGTACTTC. Looking up the rest from reference TRBV7-9 and TRBJ2-5 gives the full variable domain: DTGVSQNPRHKITKRGQNVTFRCDPISEHNRLYWYRQTLGQGPEFLTYFQNEAQLEKSRLLSDRFSAERPKGSFSTLEIQRTEQGDSAMYLCASSSSSNGASQETQYFGPGTRLLVL.